This TCR beta chain was sequenced for a study of beta chain features in type 1 diabetes. Study-level background: Healthy donors, compared against patients, showed similar age, gender and cell yields. Study-level points and caveats: Cells expressing TCR highly could be over-represented by cDNA sequencing. There was no resolution here of whether HLA type influences TCRB rearrangement.

The CDR3 runs to 15 residues. CDR1 and CDR2 from the germline V gene are SGHDN and FVKESK. V lost 5 bases and J lost 8; bases outside the gene matches: 11. This clone was observed many times. What it recognizes is unknown. Using CD45RO/CCR7/CD25/CD127/CD95/CD27, CD4+ naive, central memory, regulatory and stem cell-like memory cells were sorted. Reverse transcription of all isolated RNA meant that expressed TCRB transcripts were sequenced. Here immunoSEQ multiplex PCR was the method, and the copy in TCRdb shows in-frame clones only, minus some. The data contain about 620,000 clones, about 16% of them seen just once; the ten biggest clones take up roughly 0.098%.

The source of this sequence is a man younger than 35 in good health. Sequenced material: naive CD4+ T cells from blood. The V gene is TRBV14, the J gene TRBJ2-1; 8 nucleotides line up with TRBD2. CDR3 in amino acids: CASSLSGTSQHEQFF. The CDR3 DNA reads as TGTGCCAGCAGCTTGTCCGGGACTAGTCAGCATGAGCAGTTCTTC.